The 14 T cell receptor beta chains in this list originate from one sample, sequenced in a study of graft-versus-host responses after intestinal transplantation. No antigen is known for these receptors. Method: immunoSEQ multiplex PCR; TCRdb's copy keeps in-frame clones and lacks some. The sample shows under 90,000 clones, roughly 90% of them seen only once. The source material was unstimulated CD4+ T cells sorted from spleen or lymph node cells, sampled before transplant. These receptors all stem from a human donor who was the organ donor for an intestinal transplant.

The table lists this clone with a count of one. V and J are TRBV5-4 and TRBJ2-7; 12 bases match TRBD2. After removal of 0 bases from V and 3 bases from J, the junction contained 4 bases not matched to a gene. CDR1 is SGHNT and CDR2 is YYREEE in the germline V gene (reference sequence). This CDR3 is built from 16 residues. This CDR3 is CASSLGTSGVYYEQYF. The CDR3 DNA reads TGTGCCAGCAGCTTGGGGACTAGCGGGGTATACTACGAGCAGTACTTC.

This clone occurred once. In the same sample, other DNA sequences code for this CDR3. The chain carries TRBV19 and TRBJ2-3; 9 nucleotides align to TRBD2. Germline V lookup: CDR1 LNHDA, CDR2 SQIVND (reference sequence). The CDR3 runs to 18 residues. V trimming: 5 bases; J trimming: 4 bases; junction bases outside the gene matches: 16. The chain's CDR3 is CASSSSAGGGSEADTQYF. In nucleotides, the CDR3 is TGTGCCAGTAGTTCCTCAGCGGGGGGAGGATCGGAGGCAGATACGCAGTATTTT.

Here the CDR3 reads CASSLGTEDTQYF. DNA of the CDR3: TGCGCCAGCAGCTTAGGGACAGAAGATACGCAGTATTTT. The genes are TRBV5-1 and TRBJ2-3, with 7 bases matching TRBD1. V gave up 2 bases and J gave up 5 bases; unmatched junction bases: 2. The CDR3 has 13 amino acids. Germline lookup yields CDR1 SGHRS and CDR2 YFSETQ. The variable domain in full, with the rest retrieved from reference TRBV5-1 and TRBJ2-3, is KAGVTQTPRYLIKTRGQQVTLSCSPISGHRSVSWYQQTPGQGLQFLFEYFSETQRNKGNFPGRFSGRQFSNSRSEMNVSTLELGDSALYLCASSLGTEDTQYFGPGTRLTVL.

This sequence joins TRBV5-6 and TRBJ2-1, with 10 bases identical to TRBD2. J was trimmed by 2 bases and V by 3 bases; bases with no gene match: 2. Germline CDR1 reads SGHDT; CDR2 reads YYEEEE. There are 15 residues in the CDR3. DNA for the CDR3: TGTGCCAGCAGCTGGAGCGGGAGGGCCTACAATGAGCAGTTCTTC. It codes for CASSWSGRAYNEQFF.

This chain links TRBV5-1 with TRBJ1-3, with 7 nucleotides matching TRBD1. The germline CDR1 and CDR2 sequences are SGHRS and YFSETQ. V shed 5 bases and J 3 bases; nucleotides not matched to a gene: 5. This CDR3 contains 14 residues. This chain's CDR3 is CASRFQGDGNTIYF. As DNA, the CDR3 is TGCGCCAGCAGATTCCAGGGGGATGGAAACACCATATATTTT.

The chain has TRBV18 and TRBJ2-1; 14 bases fit TRBD2. The CDR3 has 19 residues. Germline V gene data show CDR1 as KGHSH and CDR2 as LQKENI. The junction had 12 bases not matched to a gene; V was cut back by 6 bases and J by 2 bases. DNA of the CDR3: TGTGCCAGCTCTAAAATGACTAGCGGGGGGGCCCCGACCTACAATGAGCAGTTCTTC. It encodes CASSKMTSGGAPTYNEQFF.

The chain couples TRBV2 to TRBJ2-1, with D hard to call. The CDR3 length is 12 residues. With 3 bases removed from V and 6 bases from J, the gap between germline ends came to 6 bases. Germline CDR1 reads SNHLY; CDR2 reads FYNNEI. The CDR3 DNA follows: TGTGCCAGCAGTGATAATCTCAATGAGCAGTTCTTC. Translation gives CASSDNLNEQFF. Full variable domain (rest looked up from reference TRBV2 and TRBJ2-1): EPEVTQTPSHQVTQMGQEVILRCVPISNHLYFYWYRQILGQKVEFLVSFYNNEISEKSEIFDDQFSVERPDGSNFTLKIRSTKLEDSAMYFCASSDNLNEQFFGPGTRLTVL.

This clone was observed a single time. The chain is built from TRBV6-1 and TRBJ1-2; tentative D call: TRBD1 (6 bases). The CDR3 contains 14 residues. Trimming took 4 bases from V and 5 from J, leaving 14 bases between them. Germline V gives CDR1 MNHNS, CDR2 SASEGT. The CDR3 loop reads CASSVNRDTYGYTF. Written as DNA, the CDR3 is TGTGCCAGCAGTGTTAACCGGGACACTTATGGCTACACCTTC.

This sequence joins TRBV11-2 and TRBJ2-3, with 12 bases fitting TRBD2. The CDR3 length is 16 residues. Germline lookup yields CDR1 SGHAT and CDR2 FQNNGV. Trimming cost V 1 base and J 6 bases; bases outside gene matches: 5. The CDR3 sequence: CASSLGLAGEMDTQYF. CDR3 in DNA: TGTGCCAGCAGCTTAGGACTAGCGGGAGAAATGGATACGCAGTATTTT.

CDR3 residues: CASRGGGTGRSYGYTF. In DNA, the CDR3 is TGTGCCAGCAGGGGGGGAGGGACAGGGAGATCATATGGCTACACCTTC. This rearrangement joins TRBV28 to TRBJ1-2, with 9 bases aligning to TRBD1. From germline, CDR1 is MDHEN and CDR2 SYDVKM. The CDR3 sequence is 16 residues long. The trim removed 6 bases at V and 5 bases at J, leaving 13 bases unmatched.

The J gene is TRBJ1-6, the V gene TRBV7-6; no clear D. Between the trimmed V and J ends, which lost 5 bases and 7 bases, there was a span of 18 bases. Germline CDR1 reads SGHVS; CDR2 reads FNYEAQ. CDR3 length: 16 residues. In nucleotides, the CDR3 is TGTGCCAGCAGCACTCAAGGAGGCAGGTGGAATTCACCCCTCCACTTT. Encoded protein: CASSTQGGRWNSPLHF.

The chain combines TRBV29-1 with TRBJ2-7, with 8 bases identical to TRBD2. The germline gives CDR1 SQVTM, CDR2 ANQGSEA. This CDR3 region has 13 residues. With 7 bases clipped from V and 0 bases from J, the junction kept 5 bases outside the gene matches. CDR3 protein: CSAYSGISYEQYF. For the CDR3, the DNA is TGCAGCGCCTATAGCGGGATCTCCTACGAGCAGTACTTC.

The rearrangement uses TRBV28 and TRBJ2-2; D gene uncertain. The CDR3 length is 13 residues. Germline V lookup: CDR1 MDHEN, CDR2 SYDVKM. Deletions cut 8 bases from V and 2 bases from J, with 9 bases between. In DNA, the CDR3 is TGTGCCAGCCAGTTCTCTAACACCGGGGAGCTGTTTTTT. This sequence encodes CASQFSNTGELFF.

This chain connects TRBV6-1 to TRBJ1-2; D is possibly TRBD1 (6 bases). This CDR3 comprises 14 residues. V shed 7 bases and J shed 7 bases, with 19 bases lying between them. Germline CDR1 is MNHNS and CDR2 is SASEGT. CDR3 DNA: TGTGCCAGCACGTACACAGGGACGTTCGGTGGCTACACCTTC. This gives the protein CASTYTGTFGGYTF.